This TCR beta chain was sequenced in a study of high-grade serous ovarian cancer treatment subgroups (dated by TCRdb to about 2021). About the investigation overall: On average, sequencing produced about 14,000 reads and around 7,500 unique TCR beta rearrangements for each sample. TCR beta repertoires were profiled in patients with high-grade serous ovarian cancer who were grouped, under a laparoscopic triage algorithm, by complete gross resection or by neoadjuvant chemotherapy response. Each patient contributed one primary tumor and two metastatic tumor samples, giving about a hundred samples in total. Of the approximately 30 patients in the cohort, some 10 had no residual disease after primary surgery (R0), some 10 were excellent NACT responders, and some 10 were poor NACT responders.

Concerning this clone: No cognate antigen has been identified for it. No base qualities exist here, and no much larger clone lies one base off it.

Tumor samples were collected prior to definitive surgery or chemotherapy. Genomic DNA was extracted by the MD Anderson Biospecimen Extraction Resource, and TCR sequencing was done by the MD Anderson Cancer Genomics Laboratory. What the study reported, not specific to this receptor: Because bulk tumor TCR sequencing provided no spatial information, insight into HGSC tumor complexity and diversity was limited. TCR clonal relatedness correlated positively with neoantigen level and, by trend, with copy number variation and mutation load from whole-genome sequencing. The TCR repertoire analyses centered on CDR3, leaving CDR1 and CDR2 unanalyzed. Repertoire similarity ranging from about 0.11 to 0.85 was observed between tumors from the same patient, whereas almost no similarity was observed between different patients.

High-throughput TCR profiling via ImmunoSEQ was performed on the 90 or so tumor samples. As for the authors' bioinformatics: Richness (unique productive sequences), clonality, evenness and relatedness were included as repertoire diversity metrics, and similarity between samples was assessed with the Bhattacharyya coefficient. In a sensitivity analysis, TCRs with fewer than two reads were excluded, and consistent conclusions were obtained. TCRdb took this table from immuneACCESS and kept in-frame rearrangements with V and J called. Such tables lack part of the clones; where checked against another copy, unresolved V genes explain under half of the gap, and the rest is unexplained. V, J and clone size derive from that table, while D and trimming were established from the DNA sequence. This sample holds 4,000 to 6,000 clones; over 55% were observed only once. Jointly, the top ten make up 15% to 20% of the sample.

The source of this sequence is a human donor with high-grade serous ovarian cancer. Source material: tumor tissue.

The DNA sequence is given as TGTGCCAGCAGCCAACTCTGGCGATCCTACAATGAGCAGTTCTTC. Its product reads: CASSQLWRSYNEQFF. This chain is built from TRBV7-2 and TRBJ2-1; the D gene is unclear. Its CDR3 holds 15 amino acids, cysteine through phenylalanine. Only the CDR3 part of the read is kept: 45 bases, read in frame from the first base. Per the germline V gene, SGHTA is the CDR1 and FQGNSA is the CDR2. V is pared back by 5 bases and J by 1 base, with 12 bases lying between the germline termini.